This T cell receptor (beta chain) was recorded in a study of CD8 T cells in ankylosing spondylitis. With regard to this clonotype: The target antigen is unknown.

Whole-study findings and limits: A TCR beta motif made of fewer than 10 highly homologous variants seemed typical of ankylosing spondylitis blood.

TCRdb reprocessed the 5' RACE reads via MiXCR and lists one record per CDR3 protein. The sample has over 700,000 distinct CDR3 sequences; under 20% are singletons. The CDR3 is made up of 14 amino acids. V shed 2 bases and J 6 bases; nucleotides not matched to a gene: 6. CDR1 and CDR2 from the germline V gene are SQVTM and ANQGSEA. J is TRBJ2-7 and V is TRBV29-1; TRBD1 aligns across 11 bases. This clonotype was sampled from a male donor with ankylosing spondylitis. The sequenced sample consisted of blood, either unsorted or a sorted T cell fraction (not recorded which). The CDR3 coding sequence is TGCAGCGTTGAACCGGGACAGGGGGTCAGCGAGCAGTACTTC. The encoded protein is CSVEPGQGVSEQYF.